This T cell receptor (beta chain) was obtained from a study of T-cell reconstitution after alpha-beta-depleted transplantation in children. Using unique molecular identifiers, the investigators prepared the TCRbeta library. TCRdb called the PCR reads again in MiXCR, with one record for every CDR3 protein. The sample has 200,000 to 250,000 distinct CDR3 sequences, roughly 8.1% seen once. Trimming took 4 bases from V and 4 from J; bases not matched to a gene: 4. The V gene's germline CDR1 is LGHDT and CDR2 YNNKEL (reference sequence). The CDR3 covers 14 residues. Source: PBMCs, mostly from graft donor cells, taken 360 days after TCRalphabeta/CD19-depleted stem cell transplant. The chain uses TRBV3-1 and TRBJ2-1, with TRBD1 matching 7 bases. This receptor was taken from a male patient between 2 and 15 years old who had a stem cell transplant for acute myeloid leukemia, so the T cells may come from the graft donor. The CDR3 bases are TGTGCCAGCAGCCCCCGGGACAGATACAATGAGCAGTTCTTC. Encoded protein: CASSPRDRYNEQFF.